The 22 T cell receptor beta chains reported below all come from one sample, sequenced in a study of T cells after yellow fever vaccination (dated by TCRdb to between 2019 and 2020). The treatment or condition label of this sample denotes: live attenuated yellow fever vaccine strain. Receptor libraries were prepared by 5' RACE. The instrument was an Illumina HiSeq 2500. In TCRdb, the public reads were trimmed at Q25 with fastp and aligned with MiXCR, with productive beta chains retained. Each CDR3 protein appears once, grouped with its most common genes and DNA. The sample table holds some 600,000 distinct CDR3 sequences, of which approximately 13% were seen once. The ten largest make up around 14% of the sample. The sequences come from PBMCs, collected on the day of the yellow fever booster vaccination. The receptors were gathered from a man aged 30 to 45 who received the YFV17D yellow fever vaccine.

This clonotype occurred a few times. The CDR3 nucleotides read TGTGCCAGCAGCTCCCGGACTAGCGGGAGTTTATACGAGCAGTACTTC. This gives the protein CASSSRTSGSLYEQYF. The V gene is TRBV7-2, the J gene TRBJ2-7; 13 bases are a match to TRBD2. Germline V CDR1 and CDR2: SGHTA, FQGNSA. The ends lost 4 bases at V and 4 bases at J; junction bases unmatched: 7. The CDR3 extends over 16 amino acids.

J is TRBJ2-4 and V is TRBV7-9, with a possible D match to TRBD2 (5 bases). The germline V gene encodes CDR1 SEHNR and CDR2 FQNEAQ (reference sequence). V was shortened by 6 bases and J by 6 bases, with 9 bases between the two germline ends. There are 12 residues in the CDR3. For the CDR3, the DNA is TGTGCCAGCAGTACGGGAATAAACATTCAGTACTTC. It yields the protein CASSTGINIQYF.

This clonotype came up a few times. The chain is built from TRBV7-9 and TRBJ2-3, with 13 nucleotides matching TRBD2. In germline, CDR1 is SEHNR, CDR2 FQNEAQ (reference sequence). J was trimmed by 10 bases and V by 5 bases; bases with no gene match: 9. The CDR3 runs 15 residues. DNA for the CDR3: TGTGCCAGCAGCCCCCAGACTAGCGGGAGGAGTCCGCAGTATTTT. Residues: CASSPQTSGRSPQYF.

The chain employs TRBV7-9 and TRBJ2-7; D tentatively fits TRBD1 or TRBD2 (5 bases each). The CDR3 consists of 14 residues. With 5 bases removed from V and 3 bases from J, the gap between germline ends came to 14 bases. Germline V gene lookup returns CDR1 SEHNR and CDR2 FQNEAQ (reference sequence). CDR3 in amino acids: CASSHDGTIYEQYF. The DNA for the CDR3 is TGTGCCAGCAGCCACGACGGGACCATCTACGAGCAGTACTTC.

This clonotype was detected a few times. The chain uses TRBV5-1 and TRBJ2-3, with TRBD2 matching 8 bases. CDR1 is SGHRS, CDR2 YFSETQ, per germline. The length of the CDR3 is 16 residues. Losses at the gene ends were 6 bases for V and 3 bases for J; bases not matched to a gene: 12. CDR3 DNA sequence: TGCGCCAGCACGACCGCCCCAACGGGGGGGACAGATACGCAGTATTTT. Translated: CASTTAPTGGTDTQYF.

The rearrangement joins TRBV10-3 to TRBJ1-2, with D possibly being TRBD1 (5 bases). From germline, CDR1 is ENHRY and CDR2 SYGVKD. The CDR3 runs 10 residues. The ends were cut back, 2 bases at V and 12 bases at J, with 7 bases in the middle. The CDR3 bases are TGTGCCATCAGTGAGGGGGCCCACACCTTC. This translates into CAISEGAHTF.

The rearrangement joins TRBV28 to TRBJ1-4, with TRBD1 matching over 11 bases. CDR1 is MDHEN, CDR2 SYDVKM, per germline. V dropped 2 bases and J dropped 8; count of bases not matched to a gene: 7. The CDR3 has 16 amino acids. For the CDR3, the DNA is TGTGCCAGCAGTTTAGTGGGGACAGGGGGACTGGAAAAACTGTTTTTT. Its protein is CASSLVGTGGLEKLFF. The variable domain in full, completed from reference TRBV28 and TRBJ1-4, reads DVKVTQSSRYLVKRTGEKVFLECVQDMDHENMFWYRQDPGLGLRLIYFSYDVKMKEKGDIPEGYSVSREKKERFSLILESASTNQTSMYLCASSLVGTGGLEKLFFGSGTQLSVL.

This clonotype was observed a handful of times. The chain uses TRBV5-4 and TRBJ1-6; D unclear. V was pared by 0 bases and J by 7 bases, with 14 bases between. The CDR3 extends over 16 amino acids. Germline lookup yields CDR1 SGHNT and CDR2 YYREEE (reference sequence). The CDR3 nucleotides are TGTGCCAGCAGCTTGGACAGTATGGTTTCGAATTCACCCCTCCACTTT. This encodes CASSLDSMVSNSPLHF.

This clonotype was seen at least ten times. V gene TRBV19 combines with J gene TRBJ1-1; TRBD1 is a possible D gene (5 bases). The germline V gene has CDR1 LNHDA and CDR2 SQIVND (reference sequence). Trimming took off 3 bases at V and 11 bases at J, with 10 bases between the two ends. This CDR3 has 11 residues. CDR3 in amino acids: CASSIRDEAFF. For the CDR3, the DNA is TGTGCCAGTAGTATCAGGGACGAGGCTTTCTTT.

This clonotype has only a few counts. CDR3 coding DNA: TGTGCCACCAGCAGCCGTCGAAACAATGAGCAGTTCTTC. Amino acid sequence: CATSSRRNNEQFF. The chain couples TRBV15 to TRBJ2-1; unclear D gene. The CDR3 has 13 amino acids. Germline V lookup: CDR1 LNHNV, CDR2 YYDKDF (reference sequence). Trimming left V 3 bases short and J 5 bases short, with 8 bases between.

This rearrangement joins TRBV7-9 to TRBJ2-1; D is undetermined. In germline, CDR1 is SEHNR, CDR2 FQNEAQ (reference sequence). The V end was cut by 6 bases, the J end by 4 bases, with 13 bases between. This CDR3 has 14 residues. CDR3 bases: TGTGCCAGCAGTTCTACTCGCGATTACAATGAGCAGTTCTTC. As protein: CASSSTRDYNEQFF. The full variable domain, in which reference TRBV7-9 and TRBJ2-1 provide the parts outside the CDR3, is DTGVSQNPRHKITKRGQNVTFRCDPISEHNRLYWYRQTLGQGPEFLTYFQNEAQLEKSRLLSDRFSAERPKGSFSTLEIQRTEQGDSAMYLCASSSTRDYNEQFFGPGTRLTVL.

The chain joins TRBV11-1 to TRBJ2-7; 7 nucleotides agree with TRBD1. The trim removed 5 bases at V and 3 bases at J, leaving 10 bases unmatched. Germline V gene sequence: CDR1 SGHAT, CDR2 FQDESV (reference sequence). The CDR3 has 15 amino acids. In DNA, the CDR3 is TGTGCCAGCAGCAAAGGGACAGAACCAAGCTACGAGCAGTACTTC. Its translation: CASSKGTEPSYEQYF.

The table lists this clonotype with many counts. The rearrangement uses TRBV15 and TRBJ2-7; no firm D call. This CDR3 is built from 13 residues. Germline CDR1 and CDR2: LNHNV and YYDKDF (reference sequence). V was cut by 1 base and J by 3 bases, with 7 bases left in between. CDR3 sequence reads: CATSRGNLYEQYF. The CDR3 nucleotides are TGTGCCACCAGCAGAGGTAACCTCTACGAGCAGTACTTC.

This clonotype was seen a few times. The gene calls are TRBV5-1 and TRBJ2-6; tentative D call: TRBD1 (5 bases). The CDR3 runs to 14 residues. The V end was cut by 4 bases, the J end by 9 bases, with 14 bases between. In germline, CDR1 is SGHRS, CDR2 YFSETQ. CDR3 amino acids: CASSDTGEGNVLTF. CDR3 nucleotides: TGCGCCAGCAGCGATACAGGTGAAGGCAACGTCCTGACTTTC.

This clonotype was observed a few times. The chain links TRBV5-1 to TRBJ2-3; D is undetermined. Germline V lookup: CDR1 SGHRS, CDR2 YFSETQ. This CDR3 has 14 amino acids. V was clipped by 6 bases and J by 2 bases, with 13 bases between them. The CDR3 reads CASTLSVATDTQYF. CDR3 sequence (DNA): TGCGCCAGCACACTGTCGGTAGCCACAGATACGCAGTATTTT.

The rearrangement joins TRBV7-2 to TRBJ1-1; D is unresolved. The CDR3 extends over 13 amino acids. V was pared by 5 bases and J by 0 bases, with 7 bases between. CDR1 is SGHTA, CDR2 FQGNSA, per germline. In DNA form, the CDR3 reads TGTGCCAGCAGCCGGGCTGTGAACACTGAAGCTTTCTTT. It translates to CASSRAVNTEAFF.

The chain recombines TRBV19 with TRBJ2-3; tentative D call: TRBD1 (5 bases). This CDR3 comprises 14 residues. CDR1 and CDR2 from the germline V gene are LNHDA and SQIVND (reference sequence). Trimming removed 4 bases at V and 4 bases at J, with 12 bases between. The DNA for the CDR3 is TGTGCCAGTAGTAAAAGGGGAAGCGCAGATACGCAGTATTTT. Residues: CASSKRGSADTQYF.

This clonotype was seen repeatedly, ten times or more. This chain uses TRBV2 with TRBJ2-1, with D tentatively TRBD1 or TRBD2 (6 bases each). With 7 bases removed from V and 0 bases from J, the gap between germline ends came to 13 bases. The germline V gene encodes CDR1 SNHLY and CDR2 FYNNEI. The length of the CDR3 is 15 residues. The CDR3 reads CASKGVGSSYNEQFF. In DNA form, the CDR3 reads TGTGCCAGCAAGGGGGTCGGGAGCTCCTACAATGAGCAGTTCTTC.

This clonotype was counted a few times. The J gene is TRBJ2-1, the V gene TRBV12-3 or TRBV12-4, with 10 bases lining up with TRBD2. V was pared by 4 bases and J by 7 bases, with 10 bases of the junction left unmatched. The CDR3 has 16 residues. CDR3 protein: CASSSPIAGGLNEQFF. In DNA form, the CDR3 reads TGTGCCAGCAGTTCGCCGATAGCGGGAGGATTGAATGAGCAGTTCTTC.

This clonotype was counted a few times. V and J are TRBV6-5 and TRBJ2-1; TRBD2 aligns across 10 bases. This CDR3 region has 15 residues. The ends lost 6 bases at V and 4 bases at J; junction bases unmatched: 6. Germline V gene sequence: CDR1 MNHEY, CDR2 SVGAGI. In DNA, the CDR3 is TGTGCCAGCAGACCTAGCGGGAGTAGGTACAATGAGCAGTTCTTC. Protein: CASRPSGSRYNEQFF.

This clonotype was found a few times. V gene TRBV5-1 combines with J gene TRBJ1-4; possible D gene TRBD1, 6 bases. Per the germline V gene, CDR1 is SGHRS and CDR2 is YFSETQ. V gave up 3 bases and J gave up 3 bases, with 12 bases separating them. The CDR3 contains 15 residues. The CDR3 DNA is TGCGCCAGCAGCTCCCAGGGGTTGTCTAATGAAAAACTGTTTTTT. As protein: CASSSQGLSNEKLFF.

The chain has TRBV7-2 and TRBJ1-2; 7 nucleotides match TRBD1. The CDR3 loop spans 14 amino acids. The germline gives CDR1 SGHTA, CDR2 FQGNSA. V dropped 1 base and J dropped 3; count of bases not matched to a gene: 2. CDR3 sequence: CASSLVGGDYGYTF. The CDR3, as DNA: TGTGCCAGCAGCTTAGTAGGGGGCGACTATGGCTACACCTTC.